The next 17 T cell receptor beta chains were all read from a single sample in a study of a mutant IDH1 vaccine in newly diagnosed glioma (dated by TCRdb to about 2021). These receptors' antigens are unknown. Receptor amplification or capture employed the immunoSEQ multiplex PCR assay. The immuneACCESS repertoire file appears here via TCRdb, limited to in-frame rearrangements. These files lack a portion of the clones; in checked studies, under half of the deficit traces to unresolved V genes, and the cause of the others is not known. This sample has roughly 39,000 clones in its table, and 75% to 80% of those were observed once. More than 5.5% of the sample belongs to the ten largest clones. Explained via the paper, the time point label denotes: week 5, during vaccination. Every vaccine dose consisted of 300 ug of a 20-mer mutant IDH1 peptide in Montanide, administered subcutaneously together with topical imiquimod.

The sequencing used PBMCs, collected from a glioma patient whose treatment included an IDH1 peptide vaccine. The receptors were sampled from a man aged 35 to 55 with glioma.

This chain links TRBV20-1 with TRBJ1-1; D is ambiguous. CDR3 length: 11 amino acids. V was trimmed by 8 bases and J by 2 bases, leaving 9 bases between them. CDR1 is DFQATT, CDR2 SNEGSKA, per germline (reference sequence). The chain's CDR3 is CSPEGNTEAFF. CDR3 DNA: TGCAGTCCCGAGGGTAACACTGAAGCTTTCTTT.

V and J are TRBV27 and TRBJ1-5; the D is unclear. CDR3 length: 13 amino acids. Germline V lookup: CDR1 MNHEY, CDR2 SMNVEV (reference sequence). The V gene lost 3 bases and the J gene lost 5 bases, with 8 bases spanning the gap. The CDR3 sequence: CASSFKSHQPQHF. The CDR3 DNA reads TGTGCCAGCAGTTTTAAGTCGCATCAGCCCCAGCATTTT.

Comment on this clone: Germline is not matched at one junction end, which may reflect a read error. The V gene is TRBV7-7, the J gene TRBJ2-1; D is possibly TRBD1 (6 bases). Germline V lookup: CDR1 SSHAT, CDR2 FNYEAQ (reference sequence). The CDR3 contains 15 residues. The CDR3 sequence: CASSLGLQGYNEQFF. CDR3 nucleotides: TGTGCTAGCAGCTTAGGGTTACAGGGTTACAATGAGCAGTTCTTC. The entire variable domain, with the rest obtained from reference TRBV7-7 and TRBJ2-1, is as follows: GAGVSQSPRYKVTKRGQDVTLRCDPISSHATLYWYQQALGQGPEFLTYFNYEAQPDKSGLPSDRFSAERPEGSISTLTIQRTEQRDSAMYRCASSLGLQGYNEQFFGPGTRLTVL.

CDR3 in amino acids: CASSLAAAHIYEQYF. CDR3 in DNA: TGCGCCAGCAGCTTGGCGGCAGCCCATATCTACGAGCAGTACTTC. The chain combines TRBV5-1 with TRBJ2-7; D call uncertain. V shed 0 bases and J shed 3 bases, with 13 bases lying between them. Per the germline V gene, CDR1 is SGHRS and CDR2 is YFSETQ. This CDR3 has 15 residues.

V gene TRBV6-1 combines with J gene TRBJ1-6; perhaps TRBD1 as D (5 bases). Trimming took off 7 bases at V and 6 bases at J, with 16 bases between the two ends. The CDR3 length is 15 residues. Germline V gene lookup returns CDR1 MNHNS and CDR2 SASEGT. The CDR3 sequence is CASTPAGTLNSPLHF. CDR3 in DNA: TGTGCCAGCACTCCCGCTGGGACCCTTAATTCACCCCTCCACTTT.

This clone has only one observation. The chain uses TRBV5-1 and TRBJ1-1; D unclear. With 1 base removed from V and 0 bases from J, the gap between germline ends came to 13 bases. The CDR3 covers 16 residues. Germline V lookup: CDR1 SGHRS, CDR2 YFSETQ. The CDR3 loop is CASSLFSGSLNTEAFF. The CDR3 DNA is TGCGCCAGCAGCTTGTTTTCGGGCAGTTTGAACACTGAAGCTTTCTTT.

The J gene is TRBJ2-7, the V gene TRBV6-5; D not resolved. CDR3 length equals 15 residues. The V gene's germline CDR1 is MNHEY and CDR2 SVGAGI. The ends were cut back, 5 bases at V and 3 bases at J, with 17 bases in the middle. The CDR3 DNA reads TGTGCCAGCAGTGCCGGGCCGCTGATCGGCTACGAGCAGTACTTC. It codes for CASSAGPLIGYEQYF.

Within the sample, this clone is medium-sized (0.01 to 0.1%). This sequence joins TRBV27 and TRBJ1-2; D possibly corresponds to TRBD1 (6 bases). Germline V gene data show CDR1 as MNHEY and CDR2 as SMNVEV (reference sequence). The CDR3 is 14 residues long. Trimming took 10 bases from V and 3 from J, leaving 18 bases between them. CDR3 sequence (DNA): TGTGCCACCGCCCAAGGAGGGGGGCACTATGGCTACACCTTC. Protein sequence: CATAQGGGHYGYTF.

The rearrangement links TRBV11-2 to TRBJ2-1; D is possibly TRBD1 (6 bases). V was clipped by 0 bases and J by 6 bases, with 12 bases between them. The CDR3 runs 15 residues. CDR1 is SGHAT and CDR2 is FQNNGV in the germline V gene. The CDR3 DNA sequence: TGTGCCAGCAGCTTAGACCTCGAGACAGGCAATGAGCAGTTCTTC. This codes for CASSLDLETGNEQFF.

The gene calls are TRBV5-6 and TRBJ1-6; tentative D call: TRBD1 (5 bases). CDR3 length: 16 residues. Trimming removed 1 base at V and 10 bases at J, with 18 bases between. Germline V gives CDR1 SGHDT, CDR2 YYEEEE. The CDR3 loop is CASSLRSRQGNSPLHF. As DNA, the CDR3 is TGTGCCAGCAGCTTGCGTTCGCGCCAGGGTAACTCACCCCTCCACTTT.

This chain uses TRBV28 with TRBJ2-2; D uncertain. Trimming left V 5 bases short and J 7 bases short, with 8 bases between. The length of the CDR3 is 12 residues. Germline V gene lookup returns CDR1 MDHEN and CDR2 SYDVKM. CDR3 in DNA: TGTGCCAGCAGTATCGGGCTCGGGGAGCTGTTTTTT. It encodes CASSIGLGELFF.

The chain carries TRBV4-2 and TRBJ2-5, with 11 bases identical to TRBD2. The length of the CDR3 is 16 residues. From germline, CDR1 is LGHNA and CDR2 YNFKEQ. The ends lost 4 bases at V and 4 bases at J; junction bases unmatched: 8. CDR3 region: CASSRQTSGEVETQYF. The CDR3 bases are TGTGCCAGCAGCCGACAGACTAGCGGGGAGGTAGAGACCCAGTACTTC.

There are a few counts of this clone. CDR3 nucleotide sequence: TGTGCCACCAGCAGAATGGGGGGCACTGAAGCTTTCTTT. Amino acid sequence: CATSRMGGTEAFF. The chain has TRBV15 and TRBJ1-1, with a possible D match to TRBD1 (5 bases). Trimming left V 2 bases short and J 4 bases short, with 8 bases between. Germline-derived CDR1 and CDR2 are LNHNV and YYDKDF (reference sequence). The CDR3 has 13 residues.

This rearrangement joins TRBV5-6 to TRBJ1-1, with 8 bases matching TRBD1. J gave up 6 bases and V 3 bases, and 7 bases lay outside the gene matches. The germline gives CDR1 SGHDT, CDR2 YYEEEE. The CDR3 is made up of 14 amino acids. Written as DNA, the CDR3 is TGTGCCAGCAGCTCCGTGGACAGGGAGGCTGAAGCTTTCTTT. Translating it yields CASSSVDREAEAFF.

V is TRBV30 and J is TRBJ2-1, with TRBD2 matching 9 bases. Germline V gene lookup returns CDR1 GTSNPN and CDR2 SVGIG (reference sequence). J gave up 4 bases and V 3 bases, and 4 bases lay outside the gene matches. There are 14 residues in the CDR3. CDR3 sequence reads: CAWRGTSPYNEQFF. DNA of the CDR3: TGTGCCTGGAGGGGGACTAGCCCGTACAATGAGCAGTTCTTC.

The chain recombines TRBV18 with TRBJ2-5, with D unresolved. Germline V gene lookup returns CDR1 KGHSH and CDR2 LQKENI. V was clipped by 5 bases and J by 2 bases, with 3 bases between them. The CDR3 runs to 11 residues. The CDR3, as DNA: TGTGCCAGCTCAACGCAAGAGACCCAGTACTTC. This gives the protein CASSTQETQYF.

This chain uses TRBV5-4 with TRBJ2-1; possibly TRBD2 for D (5 bases). Germline V gives CDR1 SGHNT, CDR2 YYREEE (reference sequence). The CDR3 covers 12 residues. The germline V and J ends were trimmed by 6 bases and 9 bases, with 13 bases remaining between them. The CDR3 coding sequence is TGTGCCAGCACCCCCACTCGGGGTGAGCAGTTCTTC. Residues: CASTPTRGEQFF.